The present T cell receptor (beta chain) was sequenced within a study of technical replicates of blood from a few donors. Assay used: immunoSEQ multiplex PCR; TCRdb lists only in-frame clones, some missing. The sample contains tens of thousands of clones, around 86% of which appear only once. V shed 9 bases, J shed 4 bases, and the junction held 7 bases outside the gene matches. Germline lookup yields CDR1 MNHNS and CDR2 SASEGT. The CDR3 loop spans 14 amino acids. This clone was seen once. Source material: PBMCs. This receptor was taken from a human donor in good health. Some clones in this sample may be carry-over from other donors' samples. V usage is TRBV6-1 and J usage is TRBJ2-1; TRBD2 aligns across 9 bases. CDR3 nucleotide sequence: TGTGCCAGTGGCCTTAGCGGGGGATACAATGAGCAGTTCTTC. It translates to CASGLSGGYNEQFF.